This T cell receptor beta chain was recorded in a study of blood T cells in healthy people across ages. General study points: Comparison with aged donors showed that long-lived donors had more naive CD4+ cells and higher diversity. With age, beta diversity per million T cells declined roughly linearly, significantly by 30 to 40.

This clonotype was seen many times. Its matching antigen is unknown. A sample-barcoded 5' primer and a J-beta primer mix were used in a second PCR of about 6 to 12 cycles. From the 5' RACE reads, TCRdb called clonotypes with MiXCR, one entry per CDR3 protein. In the table there are about 650,000 distinct CDR3 sequences, over 40% of which are singletons. Each of the donors had about 9.9 milliliters of peripheral blood drawn into EDTA-treated Vacutainer tubes. The V end was cut by 1 base, the J end by 1 base, with 10 bases between. The CDR3 loop spans 15 amino acids. Germline V gives CDR1 SEHNR, CDR2 FQNEAQ (reference sequence).

This sequence was found in a woman older than 75 in good health. The specimen was blood. The genes are TRBV7-9 and TRBJ2-5; weak D call: TRBD1 (6 bases). DNA for the CDR3: TGTGCCAGCAGCTTAGTTCAGGGGCTCCAAGAGACCCAGTACTTC. It specifies CASSLVQGLQETQYF.